Listed here is a single T cell receptor beta chain. Antigen specificity is unknown. This entry belongs to a study of post-analysis software for immune sequencing data. Across the whole study: Relapsing-remitting, secondary progressive and progressive-relapsing multiple sclerosis courses were included.

Study results and caveats: Same-batch samples co-clustered strongly by F measure. Comparison of patients with controls showed five TRBV segments more frequent in patients, TRBV5-6, TRBV5-1 and TRBV20-1 among them. Comparison with controls showed significantly lower normalized Chao1 diversity in multiple sclerosis patients.

V lost 5 bases to trimming and J lost 7 bases, with 21 bases between them. CDR1 and CDR2 (germline): DFQATT, SNEGSKA (reference sequence). The CDR3 totals 15 residues. Unique molecular identifiers were carried by the TCR beta cDNA libraries. When about 0.95 to 10 million T cells were used, they gave 500,000 or so cDNA molecules. TCRdb reanalysed the PCR reads using MiXCR and keeps one entry per CDR3 protein. The sample includes about 500,000 distinct CDR3 sequences, around 40% of them seen just once. Sample: blood. The chain joins TRBV20-1 to TRBJ2-1; maybe TRBD1 (6 bases). This TCR was sampled from a girl aged 10 to 17 with multiple sclerosis. The CDR3 DNA sequence: TGCAGTGCTGGAGTCACGGACAGTTTTTGGAATGAGCAGTTCTTC. This codes for CSAGVTDSFWNEQFF.